The T cell receptor (beta chain) described here comes from a study of cytomegalovirus exposure and HLA in healthy donors. The germline V gene encodes CDR1 SGDLS and CDR2 YYNGEE. The V segment lost 3 bases and the J segment 10 bases; nucleotides outside the gene matches: 8. This CDR3 contains 15 residues. Use of 60 Vbeta and 13 Jbeta primers characterized the PCR. TCRdb keeps only in-frame clones here, not all; method: immunoSEQ multiplex PCR. The sample has 100,000 or so clones, around 84% seen once. The sequence derives from a man aged 25 to 45 in good health and CMV-seronegative. The chain joins TRBV9 to TRBJ1-6, with 9 positions matching TRBD1. Sequenced: PBMCs. The DNA of the CDR3 is TGTGCCAGCAGCGAAGGACAGGGGAAAGGCTCACCCCTCCACTTT. Translation gives CASSEGQGKGSPLHF. Filled out from reference TRBV9 and TRBJ1-6, the complete variable domain reads DSGVTQTPKHLITATGQRVTLRCSPRSGDLSVYWYQQSLDQGLQFLIQYYNGEERAKGNILERFSAQQFPDLHSELNLSSLELGDSALYFCASSEGQGKGSPLHFGNGTRLTVT.